This entry concerns a single TCR beta chain. Its antigen is not known. The CDR3 spans 15 residues. Germline assignment: CDR1 SGHNT and CDR2 YYREEE (reference sequence). V dropped 0 bases and J dropped 2 bases, with 10 bases sitting between them. CD8 cells classed as naive were CD45RO-negative and positively selected for CCR7, excluding terminally differentiated effector memory CD45RA+ cells. The protocol was immunoSEQ multiplex PCR, while the TCRdb copy is restricted to in-frame clones and leaves out a portion. The repertoire includes about 600,000 clones, over 95% of them detected once, and about 0.11% sits in the top ten. The data belong to a study of shared clonotypes between healthy human individuals. Study observations and caveats: Rarefaction showed that sequencing of sorted subsets was incomplete (despite large depth).

The sequence derives from a woman under 40 in good health. Sequenced input: naive CD8+ T cells sorted from blood. This rearrangement joins TRBV5-4 to TRBJ2-3; possible D gene TRBD1, 5 bases. The CDR3 DNA sequence: TGTGCCAGCAGCTTGGACAGGCCGCTCACAGATACGCAGTATTTT. Encoded protein: CASSLDRPLTDTQYF.